This paragraph reports one TCR beta chain. The antigen remains undetermined. The junction departs from the called germline gene at one end, perhaps through a read error. These data belong to a study of tumor-infiltrating lymphocytes in primary liver carcinoma. RNA isolated from unsorted whole blood supplied the blood RNA, with germline DNA also extracted. These patients lived with chronic HBV infection and had never been treated. The CDR3 is 14 residues long. Germline V CDR1 and CDR2: MNHNS, SASEGT. Study conclusions and caveats: Tumor top-250-clone fractions significantly exceeded those of blood (p = 0.039).

Constant-region priming of approximately 0.55 ug total RNA yielded TCR beta cDNA. Sequencing libraries for TCR beta derived from three nested multiplex PCR rounds that used slightly modified ARM-PCR. PCR rounds one and two used TRBV1-TRBV30 forward primers with a C-beta reverse primer for around 10 cycles each. MiXCR was run by TCRdb on the multiplex PCR reads, yielding one entry per CDR3 protein. Of 250,000 to 350,000 distinct CDR3 sequences in the sample, about three fifths are singletons; the top ten hold 15% to 20%. V usage is TRBV6-1 and J usage is TRBJ1-5; D is possibly TRBD1 (6 bases). What was sequenced was peripheral blood. The sequence was collected from a woman aged 25 to 39 with primary liver carcinoma and hepatitis B virus infection. CDR3 loop: CVSSELDSHQPQHF. The CDR3 nucleotides are TGTGTCAGCAGTGAGCTGGACAGTCATCAGCCCCAGCATTTT.